The 16 T cell receptor beta chains given below trace back to one sample, sequenced in a study of technical replicates of blood from a few donors. Sequencing was performed with immunoSEQ multiplex PCR; in TCRdb, only in-frame clones are kept and a portion is missing. Of approximately 100,000 clones in the sample, more than 90% were seen once. Sequencing used T cells isolated from PBMCs. All receptors derive from a human donor in good health.

The V gene is TRBV6-5, the J gene TRBJ1-5; tentative D call: TRBD1 (5 bases). Trimming removed 3 bases at V and 7 bases at J, with 10 bases between. Germline V lookup: CDR1 MNHEY, CDR2 SVGAGI. CDR3 length: 13 residues. The CDR3 nucleotides read TGTGCCAGCAGTTATGGGGGAGGACAGCCCCAGCATTTT. Its protein is CASSYGGGQPQHF.

This clone was seen only once. This rearrangement joins TRBV27 to TRBJ1-2; D gene ambiguous. The CDR3 extends over 13 amino acids. Trimming took 6 bases from V and 4 from J, leaving 12 bases between them. Germline loops: CDR1 MNHEY, CDR2 SMNVEV (reference sequence). CDR3 residues: CASSLAGGYGYTF. The CDR3 DNA sequence: TGTGCCAGCAGCCTTGCGGGAGGCTATGGCTACACCTTC.

The sample holds one count of this clone. This chain uses TRBV4-1 with TRBJ2-5; TRBD2 agrees at 9 bases. This CDR3 is 16 amino acids long. The junction had 8 bases not matched to a gene; V was cut back by 4 bases and J by 2 bases. Looked up from germline, CDR1 is MGHRA and CDR2 is YSYEKL. The CDR3 sequence: CASSPRTSDQQETQYF. The CDR3 DNA follows: TGCGCCAGCAGCCCCAGGACTAGCGACCAGCAAGAGACCCAGTACTTC.

The chain links TRBV2 to TRBJ1-1, with TRBD1 identical over 9 bases. The CDR3 extends over 17 amino acids. The trim removed 0 bases at V and 0 bases at J, leaving 5 bases unmatched. The germline gives CDR1 SNHLY, CDR2 FYNNEI. CDR3 region: CASSEAQDRGLNTEAFF. The CDR3 nucleotides are TGTGCCAGCAGTGAAGCGCAGGACAGGGGATTGAACACTGAAGCTTTCTTT.

V gene TRBV4-1 combines with J gene TRBJ1-4; D not certain. The CDR3 extends over 14 amino acids. V was pared by 1 base and J by 10 bases, with 13 bases between. Germline V gives CDR1 MGHRA, CDR2 YSYEKL. This chain's CDR3 is CASSQGSVLGKLFF. The CDR3 DNA reads TGCGCCAGCAGCCAAGGCTCAGTCCTTGGAAAACTGTTTTTT.

The rearrangement links TRBV11-3 to TRBJ1-2; D may be TRBD1 (6 bases). CDR1 and CDR2 from the germline V gene are SGHNT and YENEEA. V gave up 8 bases and J gave up 2 bases, with 9 bases separating them. The CDR3 runs 12 residues. This CDR3 reads CASDDRNYGYTF. The CDR3 DNA is TGTGCCAGCGATGACAGGAACTATGGCTACACCTTC.

The CDR3 sequence: CASSSQSSGANVLTF. CDR3 bases: TGTGCCAGCTCATCGCAGTCCTCTGGGGCCAACGTCCTGACTTTC. This chain connects TRBV18 to TRBJ2-6; the D is unclear. Germline V lookup: CDR1 KGHSH, CDR2 LQKENI. The CDR3 covers 15 residues. Trimming stripped 5 bases from V and 0 bases from J, with 8 bases between. Full variable domain (missing parts from reference TRBV18 and TRBJ2-6): NAGVMQNPRHLVRRRGQEARLRCSPMKGHSHVYWYRQLPEEGLKFMVYLQKENIIDESGMPKERFSAEFPKEGPSILRIQQVVRGDSAAYFCASSSQSSGANVLTFGAGSRLTVL.

V usage is TRBV13 and J usage is TRBJ2-2; TRBD1 might be the D (5 bases). V was shortened by 3 bases and J by 7 bases, with 18 bases between the two germline ends. The CDR3 totals 16 residues. Germline values: CDR1 PRHDT, CDR2 FYEKMQ (reference sequence). Here the CDR3 reads CASSFQFAPGIGELFF. CDR3 bases: TGTGCCAGCAGCTTTCAATTTGCGCCAGGGATCGGGGAGCTGTTTTTT.

The V gene is TRBV6-1, the J gene TRBJ2-3; 9 bases are a match to TRBD2. This CDR3 spans 14 amino acids. In germline, CDR1 is MNHNS, CDR2 SASEGT. J gave up 5 bases and V 6 bases, and 6 bases lay outside the gene matches. Written as DNA, the CDR3 is TGTGCCAGCAGACCGGGACTAGCCAGAGATACGCAGTATTTT. Translating it yields CASRPGLARDTQYF.

The chain carries TRBV20-1 and TRBJ2-1; D gene uncertain. The germline gives CDR1 DFQATT, CDR2 SNEGSKA (reference sequence). The CDR3 runs 11 residues. Between the trimmed V and J ends, which lost 5 bases and 3 bases, there was a span of 5 bases. The DNA of the CDR3 is TGCAGTGCTTCAGACTACAATGAGCAGTTCTTC. It is translated as CSASDYNEQFF.

V gene TRBV27 combines with J gene TRBJ2-5; maybe TRBD2 (6 bases). CDR1 and CDR2 (germline): MNHEY, SMNVEV (reference sequence). The CDR3 extends over 15 amino acids. V lost 4 bases to trimming and J lost 4 bases, with 16 bases between them. CDR3 region: CASSSLAGTRETQYF. In DNA form, the CDR3 reads TGTGCCAGCAGTTCTCTCGCGGGGACGAGAGAGACCCAGTACTTC.

V and J are TRBV6-1 and TRBJ2-2; tentatively, D is TRBD2 (6 bases). The CDR3 has 12 amino acids. Per germline, CDR1 MNHNS and CDR2 SASEGT. The V gene lost 6 bases and the J gene lost 9 bases, with 11 bases spanning the gap. The DNA for the CDR3 is TGTGCCAGCAGCGGAGGGTTCTGGGAGCTGTTTTTT. Its translation is CASSGGFWELFF.

This rearrangement joins TRBV6-1 to TRBJ2-1; unclear D gene. In germline, CDR1 is MNHNS, CDR2 SASEGT. V lost 5 bases to trimming and J lost 0 bases, with 11 bases between them. This CDR3 contains 15 residues. CDR3 coding DNA: TGTGCCAGCAGTCCCCACGATAGCTCCTACAATGAGCAGTTCTTC. Encoded protein: CASSPHDSSYNEQFF.

The chain carries TRBV19 and TRBJ2-7; 8 nucleotides line up with TRBD1. Per germline, CDR1 LNHDA and CDR2 SQIVND (reference sequence). The CDR3 extends over 15 amino acids. The trim removed 4 bases at V and 3 bases at J, leaving 8 bases unmatched. The CDR3 DNA reads as TGTGCCAGTAGTACCTCCGGGACAGGAAGCTACGAGCAGTACTTC. This encodes CASSTSGTGSYEQYF.

This chain uses TRBV7-2 with TRBJ2-1, with unresolved D. The CDR3 spans 13 residues. Germline CDR1 is SGHTA and CDR2 is FQGNSA. The V end was cut by 3 bases, the J end by 0 bases, with 3 bases between. The CDR3 region has the DNA TGTGCCAGCAGCTTGAGCTCCTACAATGAGCAGTTCTTC. Amino acid sequence: CASSLSSYNEQFF.

The chain employs TRBV6-1 and TRBJ2-5; 10 positions match TRBD2. This CDR3 region has 15 residues. With 5 bases clipped from V and 5 bases from J, the junction kept 8 bases outside the gene matches. The germline CDR1 and CDR2 sequences are MNHNS and SASEGT. This CDR3 reads CASSLAGAGGETQYF. CDR3 nucleotide sequence: TGTGCCAGCAGTCTAGCGGGGGCCGGCGGGGAGACCCAGTACTTC.